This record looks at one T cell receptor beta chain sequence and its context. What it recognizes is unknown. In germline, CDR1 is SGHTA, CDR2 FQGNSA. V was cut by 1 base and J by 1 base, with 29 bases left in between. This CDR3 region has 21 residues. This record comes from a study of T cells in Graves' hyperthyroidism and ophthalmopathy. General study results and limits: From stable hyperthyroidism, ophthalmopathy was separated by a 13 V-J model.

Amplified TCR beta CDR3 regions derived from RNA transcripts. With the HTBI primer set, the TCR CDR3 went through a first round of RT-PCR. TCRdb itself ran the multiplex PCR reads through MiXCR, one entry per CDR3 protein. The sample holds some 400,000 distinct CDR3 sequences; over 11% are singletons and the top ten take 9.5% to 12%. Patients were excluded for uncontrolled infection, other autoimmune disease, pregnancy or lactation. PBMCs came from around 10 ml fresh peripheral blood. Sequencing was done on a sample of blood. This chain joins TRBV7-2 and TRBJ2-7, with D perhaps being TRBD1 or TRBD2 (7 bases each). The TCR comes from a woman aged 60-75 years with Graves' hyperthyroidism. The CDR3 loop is CASSLVTGGQLSSIPSYEQYF. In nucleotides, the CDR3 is TGTGCCAGCAGCTTAGTCACGGGGGGACAGTTATCCTCCATCCCATCCTACGAGCAGTACTTC.